The 26 T cell receptor beta chains presented below share a single source sample, sequenced in a study of Ad26.COV2.S vaccination and SARS-CoV-2 variants. Produced via immunoSEQ multiplex PCR; TCRdb's table is partial and in-frame only. In the table there are about 350,000 clones, 92% of which are singletons. The specimen was peripheral blood, collected after recovery from COVID-19. The receptors stem from a human donor who had recovered from COVID-19.

The chain has TRBV11-2 and TRBJ2-2; D not resolved. The CDR3 is 13 residues long. V was clipped by 2 bases and J by 5 bases, with 6 bases between them. In germline, CDR1 is SGHAT, CDR2 FQNNGV. DNA of the CDR3: TGTGCCAGCAGCTTAAGTCATACCGGGGAGCTGTTTTTT. Translating gives CASSLSHTGELFF.

As for this clone: The sample holds other DNA sequences that translate to the same CDR3. CDR3 DNA sequence: TGCGCCAGCAGTGATGGCGGCACTGAAGCTTTCTTT. This sequence encodes CASSDGGTEAFF. The chain joins TRBV10-1 to TRBJ1-1; D remains ambiguous. CDR3 length: 12 residues. Trimming removed 3 bases at V and 4 bases at J, with 6 bases between. In germline, CDR1 is WNHNN, CDR2 SYGVQD (reference sequence).

V usage is TRBV19 and J usage is TRBJ1-2, with no clear D. The CDR3 length is 12 residues. In germline, CDR1 is LNHDA, CDR2 SQIVND (reference sequence). V lost 10 bases to trimming and J lost 6 bases, with 15 bases between them. CDR3: CATDNSRDGYTF. The CDR3 DNA sequence: TGTGCCACCGATAATTCGAGAGATGGCTACACCTTC.

This clone was recorded once. The rearrangement uses TRBV5-1 and TRBJ1-1; D ambiguous. The germline CDR1 and CDR2 sequences are SGHRS and YFSETQ. This CDR3 region has 15 residues. V lost 0 bases to trimming and J lost 0 bases, with 9 bases between them. CDR3 sequence reads: CASSLEVQMNTEAFF. CDR3 nucleotides: TGCGCCAGCAGCTTGGAGGTACAGATGAACACTGAAGCTTTCTTT. Full variable domain (rest looked up from reference TRBV5-1 and TRBJ1-1): KAGVTQTPRYLIKTRGQQVTLSCSPISGHRSVSWYQQTPGQGLQFLFEYFSETQRNKGNFPGRFSGRQFSNSRSEMNVSTLELGDSALYLCASSLEVQMNTEAFFGQGTRLTVV.

The chain links TRBV29-1 to TRBJ1-2; 7 positions match TRBD1. Germline assignment: CDR1 SQVTM and CDR2 ANQGSEA. The V segment lost 2 bases and the J segment 4 bases; nucleotides outside the gene matches: 4. CDR3 length equals 13 residues. The CDR3 protein is CSVETGTVYGYTF. The CDR3 DNA reads as TGCAGCGTTGAAACCGGGACAGTCTATGGCTACACCTTC.

The rearrangement links TRBV13 to TRBJ2-3; D is undetermined. This CDR3 is built from 13 residues. V lost 0 bases to trimming and J lost 4 bases, with 5 bases between them. Germline V gene data show CDR1 as PRHDT and CDR2 as FYEKMQ (reference sequence). The CDR3 spells CASSLGAADTQYF. The CDR3, as DNA: TGTGCCAGCAGCTTAGGCGCGGCAGATACGCAGTATTTT.

This clone qualifies as medium-sized. This rearrangement joins TRBV7-9 to TRBJ2-2; 8 positions match TRBD1. From germline, CDR1 is SEHNR and CDR2 FQNEAQ (reference sequence). The CDR3 contains 16 residues. V shed 5 bases, J shed 3 bases, and the junction held 8 bases outside the gene matches. CDR3 coding DNA: TGTGCCAGCAGCCTCCGACAGGGGATGGACACCGGGGAGCTGTTTTTT. Translation gives CASSLRQGMDTGELFF.

Note on this clone: Other DNA sequences of this sample code for an identical CDR3. The V call is TRBV9, the J call TRBJ2-3; 8 nucleotides line up with TRBD1. The germline V gene has CDR1 SGDLS and CDR2 YYNGEE. The CDR3 spans 15 residues. The V and J ends lost 2 bases and 0 bases, in that order; junction bases with no gene match: 2. CDR3 amino acids: CASSVQGASTDTQYF. CDR3 coding DNA: TGTGCCAGCAGCGTCCAGGGGGCGAGCACAGATACGCAGTATTTT.

The rearrangement uses TRBV12-5 and TRBJ1-4; the D gene is possibly TRBD1 (6 bases). With 2 bases removed from V and 6 bases from J, the gap between germline ends came to 13 bases. The CDR3 loop spans 15 amino acids. Germline CDR1 LGHNT, CDR2 FRNRAP. Written as DNA, the CDR3 is TGTGCTAGTGGTTTGAATGGGGGCATACATGAAAAACTGTTTTTT. Translation: CASGLNGGIHEKLFF.

This chain joins TRBV6-6 and TRBJ1-2; 8 bases are shared with TRBD1. The germline gives CDR1 MNHNY, CDR2 SVGAGI (reference sequence). With 7 bases clipped from V and 2 bases from J, the junction kept 3 bases outside the gene matches. The CDR3 is 13 residues long. CDR3 sequence (DNA): TGTGCCAGCACAGGGGACAGGAACTATGGCTACACCTTC. Its translation: CASTGDRNYGYTF.

This clone was counted once. The chain has TRBV9 and TRBJ1-2; D is uncertain. Between the trimmed V and J ends, which lost 0 bases and 4 bases, there was a span of 10 bases. Per germline, CDR1 SGDLS and CDR2 YYNGEE. The CDR3 has 14 residues. CDR3 amino acids: CASSVGEGGYGYTF. The CDR3 DNA follows: TGTGCCAGCAGCGTAGGAGAGGGAGGCTATGGCTACACCTTC.

The chain combines TRBV7-2 with TRBJ2-3, with D perhaps being TRBD1 or TRBD2 (5 bases each). Germline-derived CDR1 and CDR2 are SGHTA and FQGNSA. The CDR3 contains 13 residues. V dropped 0 bases and J dropped 5 bases, with 6 bases sitting between them. The CDR3 coding sequence is TGTGCCAGCAGCTTAGCTGGGGGAGATACGCAGTATTTT. Amino acids: CASSLAGGDTQYF.

In this sample, this clone turned up once. V and J are TRBV4-1 and TRBJ2-2; TRBD2 agrees at 8 bases. Looked up from germline, CDR1 is MGHRA and CDR2 is YSYEKL. V was clipped by 1 base and J by 7 bases; unmatched bases: 14. CDR3 length equals 18 residues. As DNA, the CDR3 is TGCGCCAGCAGCCAAGGTGCCAGCGGGGGTACGAGAGTCGGGGAGCTGTTTTTT. Its protein is CASSQGASGGTRVGELFF.

Remarks on this clone: Additional DNA sequences in this sample encode the identical CDR3. The V and J genes are TRBV18 and TRBJ1-4; the D is unclear. From germline, CDR1 is KGHSH and CDR2 LQKENI. This CDR3 spans 11 amino acids. V was trimmed by 3 bases and J by 8 bases, leaving 4 bases between them. The CDR3 sequence is CASSPKEKLFF. The CDR3 DNA is TGTGCCAGCTCACCGAAGGAAAAACTGTTTTTT.

The rearrangement joins TRBV27 to TRBJ1-5; D unresolved. This CDR3 has 15 residues. Per the germline V gene, CDR1 is MNHEY and CDR2 is SMNVEV (reference sequence). V dropped 5 bases and J dropped 0 bases, with 11 bases sitting between them. The CDR3 protein is CASSPYAGSNQPQHF. The CDR3 bases are TGTGCCAGCAGTCCCTACGCGGGTAGCAATCAGCCCCAGCATTTT.

The chain employs TRBV6-4 and TRBJ1-5; D gene uncertain. Deletions cut 2 bases from V and 0 bases from J, with 8 bases between. The CDR3 is 15 amino acids. The germline V gene has CDR1 MRHNA and CDR2 SNTAGT. The CDR3 DNA reads TGTGCCAGCAGTGACAGGGCCGATAGCAATCAGCCCCAGCATTTT. Protein sequence: CASSDRADSNQPQHF.

CDR3 sequence: CASNSLYEQYF. The DNA for the CDR3 is TGTGCCAGCAACAGTCTCTACGAGCAGTACTTC. V gene TRBV25-1 combines with J gene TRBJ2-7; D call uncertain. The CDR3 length is 11 residues. Deletions cut 7 bases from V and 3 bases from J, with 7 bases between. Germline V gene data show CDR1 as MGHDK and CDR2 as SYGVNS.

This CDR3 reads CASSQERGMREAFF. The CDR3 nucleotides read TGTGCCAGCAGCCAAGAACGAGGTATGAGGGAAGCTTTCTTT. This chain joins TRBV14 and TRBJ1-1; D ambiguous. V was pared by 0 bases and J by 8 bases, with 13 bases between. Germline CDR1 is SGHDN and CDR2 is FVKESK. The CDR3 spans 14 residues.

The gene calls are TRBV15 and TRBJ1-2; no firm D call. The CDR3 is 15 residues long. Trimming removed 0 bases from V and 5 bases from J, with 13 bases in between. CDR1 is LNHNV, CDR2 YYDKDF, per germline (reference sequence). The CDR3 sequence: CATSRDGKRGYGYTF. The CDR3, as DNA: TGTGCCACCAGCAGAGATGGCAAGCGTGGGTATGGCTACACCTTC.

The chain is built from TRBV5-1 and TRBJ1-4, with 7 bases matching TRBD1. CDR3 length equals 16 residues. The junction had 9 bases not matched to a gene; V was cut back by 4 bases and J by 3 bases. Looked up from germline, CDR1 is SGHRS and CDR2 is YFSETQ. The CDR3 spells CASSTGQQTANEKLFF. The DNA for the CDR3 is TGCGCCAGCAGCACGGGACAGCAGACAGCTAATGAAAAACTGTTTTTT.

The rearrangement links TRBV12-3 or TRBV12-4 to TRBJ1-6; 7 bases are a match to TRBD1. The V gene end was trimmed by 7 bases and the J gene end by 6 bases; junction bases not matched to a gene: 3. The CDR3 has 13 amino acids. The CDR3 sequence is CASTQGGNSPLHF. CDR3 coding DNA: TGTGCCAGCACCCAGGGGGGTAATTCACCCCTCCACTTT.

The V call is TRBV7-7, the J call TRBJ2-1; D is unresolved. Trimming stripped 5 bases from V and 7 bases from J, with 12 bases between. CDR3 length: 13 amino acids. Germline assignment: CDR1 SSHAT and CDR2 FNYEAQ (reference sequence). The CDR3 coding sequence is TGTGCCAGCAGCCCCCAAGAGCGTAATGAGCAGTTCTTC. It encodes CASSPQERNEQFF.

V and J are TRBV29-1 and TRBJ2-7; TRBD1 matches 7 bases. The V gene end was trimmed by 0 bases and the J gene end by 2 bases; junction bases not matched to a gene: 7. Germline CDR1 and CDR2: SQVTM and ANQGSEA. The CDR3 covers 15 residues. The CDR3 spells CSVEDGTAQTYEQYF. DNA for the CDR3: TGCAGCGTTGAAGATGGGACAGCGCAGACCTACGAGCAGTACTTC.

The gene calls are TRBV2 and TRBJ2-7; D not resolved. The germline V gene has CDR1 SNHLY and CDR2 FYNNEI. CDR3 length equals 14 residues. V lost 5 bases to trimming and J lost 2 bases, with 13 bases between them. This CDR3 is CASSQRSGPYEQYF. The DNA for the CDR3 is TGTGCCAGCAGTCAAAGGTCAGGTCCCTACGAGCAGTACTTC.

This clone was detected only once. V usage is TRBV19 and J usage is TRBJ2-3; possible D gene TRBD2, 6 bases. V shed 8 bases and J shed 4 bases, with 16 bases lying between them. The CDR3 contains 14 residues. Germline CDR1 and CDR2: LNHDA and SQIVND (reference sequence). The CDR3 sequence: CASGSGWGADTQYF. The CDR3 region has the DNA TGTGCCAGTGGTAGCGGTTGGGGTGCAGATACGCAGTATTTT.

This chain joins TRBV14 and TRBJ2-7; tentatively, D is TRBD1 (6 bases). Deletions cut 6 bases from V and 1 base from J, with 13 bases between. There are 14 residues in the CDR3. CDR1 is SGHDN, CDR2 FVKESK, per germline. CDR3 coding DNA: TGTGCCAGCAGTCTTACAGGGTCATCCTACGAGCAGTACTTC. Its protein product is CASSLTGSSYEQYF.